These T cell receptor beta chains were read from a single sample in a study of response to subunit inactivated influenza vaccine. Each CDR3 protein is one row after TCRdb ran MiXCR on the RT-PCR reads. The profile shows 550,000 to 600,000 distinct CDR3 sequences, approximately 10% of them singletons. Specimen: PBMCs from blood, collected on the day of vaccination. Source of these receptors: a man in his fifties or sixties who received an inactivated influenza vaccine. Both conserved end residues are part of each CDR3. D genes are given only for firm matches. Part of the rows lack a size; the others show once, few, many or a class for expanded clones.

d_gene: -; j_gene: TRBJ2-3; abundance: few; v_gene: TRBV29-1; len: 13; CDR3nt: TGCAGCGTTGAAGACGGGGCTATAGATACGCAGTATTTT; CDR3aa: CSVEDGAIDTQYF
d_gene: TRBD2; j_gene: TRBJ2-7; abundance: -; v_gene: TRBV3-1; len: 14; CDR3nt: TGTGCCAGCAGCCAAGTGCCAGCGGGAGGAGAGCAGTACTTC; CDR3aa: CASSQVPAGGEQYF
d_gene: -; j_gene: TRBJ2-2; abundance: -; v_gene: TRBV20-1; len: 11; CDR3nt: TGCAGTGCCCAAAGTACCGGGGAGCTGTTTTTT; CDR3aa: CSAQSTGELFF
d_gene: -; j_gene: TRBJ2-2; abundance: -; v_gene: TRBV29-1; len: 14; CDR3nt: TGCAGCGTTATCTGGAGGGAAAATACCGGGGAGCTGTTTTTT; CDR3aa: CSVIWRENTGELFF
d_gene: -; j_gene: TRBJ2-7; abundance: -; v_gene: TRBV29-1; len: 12; CDR3nt: TGCAGCGTGGAAACAGGGTCTCACGAGCAGTACTTC; CDR3aa: CSVETGSHEQYF
d_gene: TRBD1; j_gene: TRBJ2-2; abundance: -; v_gene: TRBV28; len: 15; CDR3nt: TGTGCCACCGATAAAGAGGGGGCGGGCACCGGGGAGCTGTTTTTT; CDR3aa: CATDKEGAGTGELFF
d_gene: -; j_gene: TRBJ1-6; abundance: -; v_gene: TRBV10-3; len: 13; CDR3nt: TGTGCCATCAGTGAACAGGGTAATTCACCCCTCCACTTT; CDR3aa: CAISEQGNSPLHF
d_gene: TRBD1; j_gene: TRBJ1-1; abundance: few; v_gene: TRBV7-9; len: 17; CDR3nt: TGTGCCAGCAGCCGTGGACAGGGGGACCTTTTGAACACTGAAGCTTTCTTT; CDR3aa: CASSRGQGDLLNTEAFF
d_gene: TRBD2; j_gene: TRBJ2-2; abundance: -; v_gene: TRBV7-8; len: 16; CDR3nt: TGTGCCAGCAGTCATGCACTAGCGGGGAGCCCCGGGGAGCTGTTTTTT; CDR3aa: CASSHALAGSPGELFF
d_gene: -; j_gene: TRBJ2-7; abundance: -; v_gene: TRBV7-9; len: 14; CDR3nt: TGTGCCAGCAGCTTAGGCGCAGGGCCCCACGAGCAGTACTTC; CDR3aa: CASSLGAGPHEQYF
d_gene: TRBD1; j_gene: TRBJ2-7; abundance: few; v_gene: TRBV5-1; len: 16; CDR3nt: TGCGCCAGCAGCCCGCAGGGGCAGGGGGTAATGTACGAGCAGTACTTC; CDR3aa: CASSPQGQGVMYEQYF
d_gene: TRBD2; j_gene: TRBJ2-1; abundance: few; v_gene: TRBV2; len: 15; CDR3nt: TGTGCCAGCAGCGAACTAGCGGGGGGGCTCGATGAGCAGTTCTTC; CDR3aa: CASSELAGGLDEQFF
d_gene: -; j_gene: TRBJ1-2; abundance: -; v_gene: TRBV29-1; len: 11; CDR3nt: TGCAGCGTTGATAAGGAGGTCGGCTACACCTTC; CDR3aa: CSVDKEVGYTF
d_gene: TRBD1; j_gene: TRBJ2-3; abundance: few; v_gene: TRBV4-1; len: 18; CDR3nt: TGCGCCAGCAGCCAAGATTCGAACAGGGGACCTATCGGAGATACGCAGTATTTT; CDR3aa: CASSQDSNRGPIGDTQYF
d_gene: -; j_gene: TRBJ2-2; abundance: -; v_gene: TRBV9; len: 15; CDR3nt: TGTGCCAGCAGCGTGCAGCTAGTCTCGTCCGGGGAGCTGTTTTTT; CDR3aa: CASSVQLVSSGELFF
d_gene: -; j_gene: TRBJ1-3; abundance: -; v_gene: TRBV4-1; len: 13; CDR3nt: TGCGACAGCAGCCAAGATGAGGGAAACACCATATATTTT; CDR3aa: CDSSQDEGNTIYF
d_gene: -; j_gene: TRBJ2-7; abundance: -; v_gene: TRBV18; len: 14; CDR3nt: TGTGCCAGCTCACCACCGGCCCGATACTACGAGCAGTACTTC; CDR3aa: CASSPPARYYEQYF
d_gene: -; j_gene: TRBJ2-7; abundance: few; v_gene: TRBV7-8; len: 15; CDR3nt: TGTGCCAGCAGCTACGGCACAGGGATTGCAAACGAGCAGTACTTC; CDR3aa: CASSYGTGIANEQYF
d_gene: -; j_gene: TRBJ2-2; abundance: -; v_gene: TRBV4-2; len: 16; CDR3nt: TGTGCCAGCAGCCAAGAGGGGAATTTGAACACCGGGGAGCTGTTTTTT; CDR3aa: CASSQEGNLNTGELFF
d_gene: TRBD2; j_gene: TRBJ2-3; abundance: many; v_gene: TRBV6-1; len: 15; CDR3nt: TGTGCCAGCAGACCCGGGACTAGCAGAAGCGATACGCAGTATTTT; CDR3aa: CASRPGTSRSDTQYF
d_gene: -; j_gene: TRBJ2-5; abundance: -; v_gene: TRBV29-1; len: 15; CDR3nt: TGCAGCGTTGAAGATCGGAGACACAGGGAGGAGACCCAGTACTTC; CDR3aa: CSVEDRRHREETQYF
d_gene: -; j_gene: TRBJ1-5; abundance: few; v_gene: TRBV11-2; len: 18; CDR3nt: TGTGCCAGCAGCTTATGGTGGGGATCGGACATAAGCAATCAGCCCCAGCATTTT; CDR3aa: CASSLWWGSDISNQPQHF
d_gene: -; j_gene: TRBJ2-6; abundance: many; v_gene: TRBV12-3/TRBV12-4; len: 13; CDR3nt: TGTGCCAGCAGCTTCACTGGGGCCAACGTCCTGACTTTC; CDR3aa: CASSFTGANVLTF
d_gene: -; j_gene: TRBJ1-5; abundance: -; v_gene: TRBV18; len: 12; CDR3nt: TGTGCCAGCTCAGACAGAAATCAGCCCCAGCATTTT; CDR3aa: CASSDRNQPQHF
d_gene: -; j_gene: TRBJ2-3; abundance: -; v_gene: TRBV20-1; len: 15; CDR3nt: TGCAGTGCTAGAGATCAAGGGCTAGCTTCAGATACGCAGTATTTT; CDR3aa: CSARDQGLASDTQYF
d_gene: TRBD1; j_gene: TRBJ2-7; abundance: few; v_gene: TRBV2; len: 14; CDR3nt: TGTGCCAGCAGTGAGGGACAGCAGTCCTACGAGCAGTACTTC; CDR3aa: CASSEGQQSYEQYF